A selection of T cell receptor beta chains follows, all from one sample in a study of regulatory T cells in long-lasting Graves disease. From the multiplex PCR reads, TCRdb called clonotypes with MiXCR, one entry per CDR3 protein. This table has around 460,000 distinct CDR3 sequences, 20% to 25% appearing once. Material: peripheral blood mononuclear cells (PBMCs), obtained when the disease was refractory, from a patient treated with antithyroid drugs. All receptors derive from a female donor with Graves disease. CDR3s include the opening cysteine and the closing phenylalanine or tryptophan. The D gene is left open where the match is weak. Part of the rows lack a size; the others show once, few, many or a class for expanded clones.

v_call: TRBV28
cdr3_length: 14
j_call: TRBJ2-5
clone_size: -
d_call: TRBD1
cdr3_aa: CASRPGTGLETQYF
cdr3_nt: TGTGCCAGCAGACCCGGGACAGGATTAGAGACCCAGTACTTC

v_call: TRBV7-2
cdr3_length: 16
j_call: TRBJ1-5
clone_size: few
d_call: -
cdr3_aa: CASSLNARLNNQPQHF
cdr3_nt: TGTGCCAGCAGCTTAAACGCGCGACTTAACAATCAGCCCCAGCATTTT

v_call: TRBV3-1
cdr3_length: 17
j_call: TRBJ2-4
clone_size: many
d_call: -
cdr3_aa: CASSAPEAGLAKNIQYF
cdr3_nt: TGTGCCAGCAGCGCCCCCGAGGCAGGGTTAGCCAAAAACATTCAGTACTTC

v_call: TRBV2
cdr3_length: 13
j_call: TRBJ2-5
clone_size: many
d_call: TRBD1
cdr3_aa: CASTSDRVETQYF
cdr3_nt: TGTGCCAGCACTTCCGACAGGGTAGAGACCCAGTACTTC

v_call: TRBV4-1
cdr3_length: 15
j_call: TRBJ2-7
clone_size: -
d_call: -
cdr3_aa: CASSLRRDATYEQYF
cdr3_nt: TGCGCCAGCAGCTTAAGGCGGGACGCTACCTACGAGCAGTACTTC

v_call: TRBV9
cdr3_length: 16
j_call: TRBJ2-2
clone_size: -
d_call: TRBD1
cdr3_aa: CASSANRDRVTGELFF
cdr3_nt: TGTGCCAGCAGCGCCAACCGGGACAGGGTAACCGGGGAGCTGTTTTTT

v_call: TRBV29-1
cdr3_length: 11
j_call: TRBJ2-7
clone_size: -
d_call: -
cdr3_aa: CSVVTGREQYF
cdr3_nt: TGCAGCGTTGTAACGGGTCGGGAGCAGTACTTC

v_call: TRBV5-1
cdr3_length: 15
j_call: TRBJ2-7
clone_size: few
d_call: TRBD1
cdr3_aa: CASSFLGGQAYEQYF
cdr3_nt: TGCGCCAGCAGCTTTCTCGGGGGACAGGCCTACGAGCAGTACTTC

v_call: TRBV20-1
cdr3_length: 15
j_call: TRBJ1-1
clone_size: -
d_call: TRBD1
cdr3_aa: CSATTGAFMNTEAFF
cdr3_nt: TGCAGTGCTACGACAGGGGCGTTCATGAACACTGAAGCTTTCTTT

v_call: TRBV7-9
cdr3_length: 17
j_call: TRBJ2-5
clone_size: -
d_call: TRBD2
cdr3_aa: CASSPPPWREGRETQYF
cdr3_nt: TGTGCCAGCAGCCCGCCCCCGTGGCGGGAGGGCCGAGAGACCCAGTACTTC

v_call: TRBV7-9
cdr3_length: 14
j_call: TRBJ2-7
clone_size: many
d_call: -
cdr3_aa: CASSSPGLSYEQYF
cdr3_nt: TGTGCCAGCAGCTCCCCGGGACTCTCCTACGAGCAGTACTTC

v_call: TRBV28
cdr3_length: 12
j_call: TRBJ2-5
clone_size: many
d_call: -
cdr3_aa: CASSQGQETQYF
cdr3_nt: TGTGCCAGCAGCCAGGGGCAAGAGACCCAGTACTTC

v_call: TRBV2
cdr3_length: 15
j_call: TRBJ2-6
clone_size: many
d_call: -
cdr3_aa: CASRAGDSGANVLTF
cdr3_nt: TGTGCCAGCAGGGCAGGGGACTCTGGGGCCAACGTCCTGACTTTC

v_call: TRBV6-1
cdr3_length: 15
j_call: TRBJ1-5
clone_size: -
d_call: TRBD1
cdr3_aa: CASSRDRGFNQPQHF
cdr3_nt: TGTGCCAGCAGTCGGGACAGGGGCTTCAATCAGCCCCAGCATTTT

v_call: TRBV7-9
cdr3_length: 16
j_call: TRBJ2-4
clone_size: few
d_call: TRBD2
cdr3_aa: CASSLGEGSLKNIQYF
cdr3_nt: TGTGCCAGCAGCCTAGGGGAGGGCAGCCTTAAAAACATTCAGTACTTC

v_call: TRBV7-2
cdr3_length: 13
j_call: TRBJ2-5
clone_size: many
d_call: -
cdr3_aa: CASSVPSRETQYF
cdr3_nt: TGTGCCAGCAGCGTCCCTTCAAGAGAGACCCAGTACTTC

v_call: TRBV10-3
cdr3_length: 14
j_call: TRBJ1-2
clone_size: -
d_call: -
cdr3_aa: CAISGKRREAGYTF
cdr3_nt: TGTGCCATCAGTGGTAAAAGGAGGGAAGCTGGCTACACCTTC

v_call: TRBV5-1
cdr3_length: 14
j_call: TRBJ2-4
clone_size: -
d_call: -
cdr3_aa: CASSQNVAANIQYF
cdr3_nt: TGCGCCAGCAGCCAGAACGTCGCCGCCAACATTCAGTACTTC

v_call: TRBV6-2/TRBV6-3
cdr3_length: 18
j_call: TRBJ1-6
clone_size: -
d_call: -
cdr3_aa: CASSYSGQATSYNSPLHF
cdr3_nt: TGTGCCAGCAGTTACTCCGGGCAGGCAACTTCCTATAATTCACCCCTCCACTTT

v_call: TRBV6-1
cdr3_length: 14
j_call: TRBJ2-3
clone_size: -
d_call: TRBD1
cdr3_aa: CASRNRGKADTQYF
cdr3_nt: TGTGCCAGCAGAAACAGGGGGAAGGCAGATACGCAGTATTTT

v_call: TRBV9
cdr3_length: 13
j_call: TRBJ2-5
clone_size: many
d_call: TRBD2
cdr3_aa: CASSGGGLETQYF
cdr3_nt: TGTGCCAGCAGTGGGGGGGGTCTAGAGACCCAGTACTTC

v_call: TRBV28
cdr3_length: 10
j_call: TRBJ2-1
clone_size: many
d_call: -
cdr3_aa: CASSLNEQFF
cdr3_nt: TGTGCCAGCAGTCTAAATGAGCAGTTCTTC

v_call: TRBV24-1
cdr3_length: 12
j_call: TRBJ1-1
clone_size: few
d_call: TRBD1
cdr3_aa: CATQGGDTEAFF
cdr3_nt: TGTGCCACCCAGGGGGGGGACACTGAAGCTTTCTTT

v_call: TRBV12-3/TRBV12-4
cdr3_length: 14
j_call: TRBJ1-1
clone_size: many
d_call: -
cdr3_aa: CASSLSQTNTEAFF
cdr3_nt: TGTGCCAGCAGTTTATCACAGACGAACACTGAAGCTTTCTTT

v_call: TRBV20-1
cdr3_length: 14
j_call: TRBJ1-2
clone_size: few
d_call: -
cdr3_aa: CSARPSGGDYGYTF
cdr3_nt: TGCAGTGCTAGACCTTCCGGAGGCGACTATGGCTACACCTTC

v_call: TRBV12-3/TRBV12-4
cdr3_length: 21
j_call: TRBJ2-6
clone_size: -
d_call: TRBD2
cdr3_aa: CASSPRLRGLVVSSGANVLTF
cdr3_nt: TGTGCCAGCAGTCCCCGACTAAGAGGACTAGTCGTCTCGTCTGGGGCCAACGTCCTGACTTTC

v_call: TRBV6-2/TRBV6-3
cdr3_length: 15
j_call: TRBJ2-5
clone_size: many
d_call: -
cdr3_aa: CASSEGGTIQETQYF
cdr3_nt: TGTGCCAGCAGTGAAGGGGGGACTATCCAAGAGACCCAGTACTTC

v_call: TRBV28
cdr3_length: 15
j_call: TRBJ1-2
clone_size: many
d_call: -
cdr3_aa: CASSLTGTTNYGYTF
cdr3_nt: TGTGCCAGCAGTTTAACAGGGACCACCAACTATGGCTACACCTTC

v_call: TRBV20-1
cdr3_length: 12
j_call: TRBJ2-5
clone_size: many
d_call: -
cdr3_aa: CSASYAQETQYF
cdr3_nt: TGCAGTGCTAGCTACGCTCAAGAGACCCAGTACTTC

v_call: TRBV6-1
cdr3_length: 14
j_call: TRBJ1-2
clone_size: few
d_call: -
cdr3_aa: CASSTGPSGNGYTF
cdr3_nt: TGTGCCAGCAGTACAGGGCCGTCGGGTAATGGCTACACCTTC

v_call: TRBV4-1
cdr3_length: 15
j_call: TRBJ1-1
clone_size: -
d_call: -
cdr3_aa: CASRLGPREDIEAFF
cdr3_nt: TGCGCCAGCAGGCTGGGACCCCGGGAAGACATCGAAGCTTTCTTT

v_call: TRBV9
cdr3_length: 18
j_call: TRBJ1-2
clone_size: few
d_call: TRBD1
cdr3_aa: CASSHSRQGLVANYGYTF
cdr3_nt: TGTGCCAGCAGCCATTCTCGACAGGGGTTGGTAGCTAACTATGGCTACACCTTC

v_call: TRBV28
cdr3_length: 18
j_call: TRBJ2-5
clone_size: many
d_call: TRBD2
cdr3_aa: CASSLSKGLAGVRETQYF
cdr3_nt: TGTGCCAGCAGTTTAAGTAAAGGACTAGCGGGAGTCAGGGAGACCCAGTACTTC

v_call: TRBV19
cdr3_length: 14
j_call: TRBJ2-2
clone_size: few
d_call: -
cdr3_aa: CASTSKEVVGELFF
cdr3_nt: TGTGCCAGTACCTCCAAGGAAGTCGTCGGGGAGCTGTTTTTT

v_call: TRBV20-1
cdr3_length: 14
j_call: TRBJ2-7
clone_size: -
d_call: -
cdr3_aa: CSARRSGWAYEQYF
cdr3_nt: TGCAGTGCAAGGAGGAGCGGGTGGGCCTACGAGCAGTACTTC

v_call: TRBV6-2/TRBV6-3
cdr3_length: 13
j_call: TRBJ1-5
clone_size: -
d_call: -
cdr3_aa: CATDRGKNQPQHF
cdr3_nt: TGTGCCACCGACCGGGGAAAGAATCAGCCCCAGCATTTT

v_call: TRBV12-3/TRBV12-4
cdr3_length: 14
j_call: TRBJ2-1
clone_size: -
d_call: TRBD2
cdr3_aa: CASSDPTSGYEQFF
cdr3_nt: TGTGCCAGCAGCGATCCGACTAGCGGGTATGAGCAGTTCTTC

v_call: TRBV28
cdr3_length: 13
j_call: TRBJ1-1
clone_size: many
d_call: -
cdr3_aa: CASSRRGGTEAFF
cdr3_nt: TGTGCCAGCAGCCGCCGGGGGGGGACTGAAGCTTTCTTT

v_call: TRBV5-1
cdr3_length: 13
j_call: TRBJ2-7
clone_size: few
d_call: -
cdr3_aa: CASSSENRFEQYF
cdr3_nt: TGCGCCAGCAGCTCAGAAAACAGGTTCGAGCAGTACTTC

v_call: TRBV28
cdr3_length: 12
j_call: TRBJ2-7
clone_size: many
d_call: TRBD1
cdr3_aa: CASRTGVYEQYF
cdr3_nt: TGTGCCAGCCGGACAGGGGTATACGAGCAGTACTTC

v_call: TRBV27
cdr3_length: 17
j_call: TRBJ2-7
clone_size: -
d_call: TRBD2
cdr3_aa: CASSPTLPSGVSYEQYF
cdr3_nt: TGTGCCAGCAGTCCCACATTGCCTAGCGGGGTCTCCTACGAGCAGTACTTC

v_call: TRBV20-1
cdr3_length: 17
j_call: TRBJ1-2
clone_size: many
d_call: TRBD1
cdr3_aa: CSAFQTDRGRTDYGYTF
cdr3_nt: TGCAGTGCTTTCCAAACGGACAGGGGACGTACTGACTATGGCTACACCTTC

v_call: TRBV20-1
cdr3_length: 13
j_call: TRBJ1-5
clone_size: few
d_call: -
cdr3_aa: CSAGTTSAQPQHF
cdr3_nt: TGCAGTGCTGGGACCACAAGCGCGCAGCCCCAGCATTTT

v_call: TRBV28
cdr3_length: 15
j_call: TRBJ1-5
clone_size: many
d_call: -
cdr3_aa: CAIRPRGASNQPQHF
cdr3_nt: TGTGCCATCCGCCCACGGGGGGCGAGCAATCAGCCCCAGCATTTT

v_call: TRBV7-8
cdr3_length: 15
j_call: TRBJ2-4
clone_size: many
d_call: -
cdr3_aa: CASSLGAGDLNIQYF
cdr3_nt: TGTGCCAGCAGCTTAGGGGCCGGGGACTTAAACATTCAGTACTTC

v_call: TRBV2
cdr3_length: 13
j_call: TRBJ2-7
clone_size: many
d_call: -
cdr3_aa: CASSGNLSYEQYF
cdr3_nt: TGTGCCAGCAGCGGGAACCTCTCCTACGAGCAGTACTTC

v_call: TRBV7-8
cdr3_length: 19
j_call: TRBJ2-1
clone_size: few
d_call: -
cdr3_aa: CASSLMRGPTNSSYNEQFF
cdr3_nt: TGTGCCAGCAGCTTAATGCGGGGACCGACAAATAGCTCCTACAATGAGCAGTTCTTC

v_call: TRBV28
cdr3_length: 14
j_call: TRBJ2-7
clone_size: many
d_call: -
cdr3_aa: CASSPVGGSYEQYF
cdr3_nt: TGTGCCAGCAGTCCCGTGGGGGGCTCCTACGAGCAGTACTTC

v_call: TRBV28
cdr3_length: 14
j_call: TRBJ1-1
clone_size: many
d_call: TRBD1
cdr3_aa: CASTPATGESGAFF
cdr3_nt: TGTGCCAGCACCCCCGCGACAGGGGAGTCTGGAGCTTTCTTT

v_call: TRBV7-2
cdr3_length: 15
j_call: TRBJ2-5
clone_size: -
d_call: TRBD1
cdr3_aa: CASSSGGATPGTQYF
cdr3_nt: TGTGCCAGCAGCTCAGGGGGCGCGACGCCTGGGACCCAGTACTTC

v_call: TRBV7-9
cdr3_length: 13
j_call: TRBJ1-2
clone_size: -
d_call: -
cdr3_aa: CASSLFGQSGYTF
cdr3_nt: TGTGCCAGCAGCTTATTCGGACAGAGCGGCTACACCTTC

v_call: TRBV7-8
cdr3_length: 16
j_call: TRBJ2-5
clone_size: many
d_call: -
cdr3_aa: CASSQRRLWPQETQYF
cdr3_nt: TGTGCCAGCAGCCAGAGGAGGTTATGGCCCCAAGAGACCCAGTACTTC

v_call: TRBV6-5
cdr3_length: 13
j_call: TRBJ1-1
clone_size: -
d_call: -
cdr3_aa: CASSYSDRTEAFF
cdr3_nt: TGTGCCAGCAGTTACTCTGACAGAACTGAAGCTTTCTTT

v_call: TRBV28
cdr3_length: 12
j_call: TRBJ2-7
clone_size: once
d_call: -
cdr3_aa: CASNGLTYEQYF
cdr3_nt: TGTGCCAGCAACGGGCTAACCTACGAGCAGTACTTC

v_call: TRBV3-1
cdr3_length: 19
j_call: TRBJ1-1
clone_size: few
d_call: TRBD1
cdr3_aa: CASSQGLGDRGFQNTEAFF
cdr3_nt: TGTGCCAGCAGCCAAGGCCTGGGGGACAGGGGATTTCAGAACACTGAAGCTTTCTTT

v_call: TRBV7-8
cdr3_length: 16
j_call: TRBJ2-5
clone_size: many
d_call: -
cdr3_aa: CASSLEVPAAAGTQYF
cdr3_nt: TGTGCCAGCAGCTTAGAAGTGCCGGCTGCGGCGGGGACCCAGTACTTC

v_call: TRBV15
cdr3_length: 16
j_call: TRBJ2-1
clone_size: few
d_call: TRBD2
cdr3_aa: CATSRERASGNNEQFF
cdr3_nt: TGTGCCACCAGCAGAGAAAGGGCTAGCGGGAACAACGAGCAGTTCTTC

v_call: TRBV7-9
cdr3_length: 16
j_call: TRBJ1-2
clone_size: many
d_call: TRBD1
cdr3_aa: CASSSPGQASNYGYTF
cdr3_nt: TGTGCCAGCAGCTCACCCGGACAGGCCTCTAACTATGGCTACACCTTC

v_call: TRBV7-2
cdr3_length: 17
j_call: TRBJ2-5
clone_size: -
d_call: TRBD1
cdr3_aa: CASSSDSGTGGGGTQYF
cdr3_nt: TGTGCCAGCAGCTCCGACTCCGGGACAGGGGGTGGTGGGACCCAGTACTTC

v_call: TRBV11-1
cdr3_length: 17
j_call: TRBJ2-3
clone_size: -
d_call: -
cdr3_aa: CASTLLGSGGGTDTQYF
cdr3_nt: TGTGCCAGCACCCTTCTAGGGTCTGGGGGTGGCACAGATACGCAGTATTTT